This T cell receptor beta chain was profiled in a study of blood T cell repertoires in COVID-19. Across the whole study: Collection of acute and convalescent COVID-19 samples took place in the United States, Italy and Spain.

The CDR3 length is 11 residues. From germline, CDR1 is SGHAT and CDR2 FQNNGV. V lost 5 bases and J 10 bases, leaving 9 bases between the germline ends. Sequenced by immunoSEQ multiplex PCR; TCRdb stores in-frame clones only, minus some. The sample carries 300,000 to 350,000 clones, around 90% recorded once. Sequencing was carried out using peripheral blood. This TCR derives from a woman between 18 and 29 years old who had recovered from COVID-19. The gene calls are TRBV11-2 and TRBJ2-1; no clear D. This CDR3 reads CASSVTVEQFF. The CDR3, as DNA: TGTGCCAGCAGCGTTACAGTGGAGCAGTTCTTC.